This entry is about one T cell receptor beta chain. Per germline, CDR1 SGHDT and CDR2 YYEEEE. The V gene lost 1 base and the J gene lost 0 bases, with 10 bases spanning the gap. The CDR3 has 15 residues. TCRdb fed the RT-PCR reads into MiXCR, producing one record per CDR3 protein. The sample shows about 600 distinct CDR3 sequences, around half of them seen only once. The J gene is TRBJ2-5, the V gene TRBV5-6; D is perhaps TRBD2 (5 bases). The sequence came from a female donor with primary Sjogren's syndrome. The sample taken for sequencing was memory CD4+ T cells from salivary gland. CDR3 bases: TGTGCCAGCAGCTTGCTCTTGACTAACCAAGAGACCCAGTACTTC. Amino acid sequence: CASSLLLTNQETQYF.